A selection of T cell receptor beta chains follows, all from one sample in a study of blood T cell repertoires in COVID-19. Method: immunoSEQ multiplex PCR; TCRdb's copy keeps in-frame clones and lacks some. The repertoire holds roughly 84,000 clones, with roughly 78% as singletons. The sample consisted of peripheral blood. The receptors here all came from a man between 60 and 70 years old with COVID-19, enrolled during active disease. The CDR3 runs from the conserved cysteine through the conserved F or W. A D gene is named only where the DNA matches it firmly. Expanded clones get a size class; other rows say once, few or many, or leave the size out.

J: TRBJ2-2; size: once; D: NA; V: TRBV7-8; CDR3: CASSLPSRSRLANTGELFF; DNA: TGTGCCAGCAGCTTACCTTCAAGATCCCGACTAGCGAACACCGGGGAGCTGTTTTTT
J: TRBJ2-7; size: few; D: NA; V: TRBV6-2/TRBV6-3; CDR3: CASSQAEDSSYEQYF; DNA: TGTGCCAGCAGCCAGGCAGAGGATAGCTCCTACGAGCAGTACTTC
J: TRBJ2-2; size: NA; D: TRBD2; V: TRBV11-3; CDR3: CASKLGAGGSGELFF; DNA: TGTGCCAGCAAGCTTGGGGCGGGGGGCAGCGGGGAGCTGTTTTTT
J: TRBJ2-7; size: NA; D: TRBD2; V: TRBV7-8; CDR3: CASSQRLAGASEQYF; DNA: TGTGCCAGCAGCCAACGACTAGCGGGAGCAAGCGAGCAGTACTTC
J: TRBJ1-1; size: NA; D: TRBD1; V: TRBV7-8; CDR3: CASSYQPGQGWGTEAFF; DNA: TGTGCCAGCAGCTACCAACCGGGACAGGGGTGGGGCACTGAAGCTTTCTTT
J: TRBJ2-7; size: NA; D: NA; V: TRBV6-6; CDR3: CASVSKNSYEQYF; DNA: TGTGCCAGCGTTAGCAAAAACTCCTACGAGCAGTACTTC
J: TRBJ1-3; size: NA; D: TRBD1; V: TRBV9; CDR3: CASSVGVGTGIGNTIYF; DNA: TGTGCCAGCAGCGTAGGCGTCGGGACAGGGATCGGAAACACCATATATTTT
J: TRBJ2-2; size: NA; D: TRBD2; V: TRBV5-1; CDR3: CASSFISGRAPGELFF; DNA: TGCGCCAGCAGCTTTATTAGCGGGAGGGCCCCCGGGGAGCTGTTTTTT
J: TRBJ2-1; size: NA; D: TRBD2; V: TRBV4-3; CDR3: CASSQVFSSGRSEQFF; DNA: TGCGCCAGCAGCCAGGTCTTCAGCTCCGGGAGGAGTGAGCAGTTCTTC
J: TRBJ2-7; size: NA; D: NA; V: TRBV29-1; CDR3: CSVAYRVSSYEQYF; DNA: TGCAGCGTCGCGTACAGGGTAAGCTCGTACGAGCAGTACTTC
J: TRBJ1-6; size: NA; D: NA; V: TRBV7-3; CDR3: CASSLRVYNSPLHF; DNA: TGTGCCAGCAGCTTAAGAGTCTATAATTCACCCCTCCACTTT
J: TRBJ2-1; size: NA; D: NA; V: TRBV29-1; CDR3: CSVPGLTYNEQFF; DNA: TGCAGCGTCCCGGGACTGACATACAATGAGCAGTTCTTC
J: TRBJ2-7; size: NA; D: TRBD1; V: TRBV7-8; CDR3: CASSQGQGANEQYF; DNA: TGTGCCAGCAGCCAAGGACAGGGGGCGAACGAGCAGTACTTC
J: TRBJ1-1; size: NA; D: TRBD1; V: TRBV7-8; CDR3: CASSLLGQGAAEAFF; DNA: TGTGCCAGCAGCTTACTGGGACAGGGGGCCGCTGAAGCTTTCTTT
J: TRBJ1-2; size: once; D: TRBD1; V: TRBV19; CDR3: CASSMTGVQGYTF; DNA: TGTGCCAGTAGTATGACAGGGGTGCAGGGCTACACCTTC
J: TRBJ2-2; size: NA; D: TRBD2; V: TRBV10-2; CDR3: CASIAGGKTGELFF; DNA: TGCGCCAGCATAGCGGGAGGGAAGACCGGGGAGCTGTTTTTT
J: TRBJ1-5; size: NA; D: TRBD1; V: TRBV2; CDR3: CASNGRDRGLPNQPQHF; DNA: TGTGCCAGCAATGGAAGGGACAGGGGCCTTCCCAATCAGCCCCAGCATTTT
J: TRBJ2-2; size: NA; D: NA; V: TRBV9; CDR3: CASSVGRRNTGELFF; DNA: TGTGCCAGCAGCGTAGGGAGGAGGAACACCGGGGAGCTGTTTTTT
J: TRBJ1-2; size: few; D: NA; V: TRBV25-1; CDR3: CASRGGGDNYGYTF; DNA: TGTGCCAGCAGGGGCGGGGGTGATAACTATGGCTACACCTTC
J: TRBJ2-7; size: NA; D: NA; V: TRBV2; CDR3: CASSDILPNSYEQYF; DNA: TGTGCCAGCAGTGATATCCTACCAAACTCCTACGAGCAGTACTTC
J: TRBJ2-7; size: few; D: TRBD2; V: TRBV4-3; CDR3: CASSQERVGGYEQYF; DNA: TGCGCCAGCAGCCAAGAGAGAGTCGGGGGGTACGAGCAGTACTTC
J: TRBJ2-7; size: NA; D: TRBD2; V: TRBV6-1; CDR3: CASSENPPGGNYEQYF; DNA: TGTGCCAGCAGTGAAAACCCTCCGGGGGGAAACTACGAGCAGTACTTC
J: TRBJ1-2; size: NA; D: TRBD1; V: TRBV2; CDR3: CASSELGQEVRRASNGYTF; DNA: TGTGCCAGCAGTGAACTGGGACAGGAGGTGAGACGTGCTTCAAATGGCTACACCTTC
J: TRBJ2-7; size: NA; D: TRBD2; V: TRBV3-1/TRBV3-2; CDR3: CASTGTSGRGYEQYF; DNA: TGTGCCAGCACAGGGACTAGCGGGAGAGGCTACGAGCAGTACTTC
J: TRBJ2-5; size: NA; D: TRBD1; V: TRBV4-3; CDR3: CASSQDFVTGGQTQYF; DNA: TGCGCCAGCAGCCAAGATTTTGTGACAGGGGGTCAGACCCAGTACTTC
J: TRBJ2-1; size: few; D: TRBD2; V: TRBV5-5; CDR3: CASSLTSGLYNEQFF; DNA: TGTGCCAGCAGCTTGACTAGCGGGCTATACAATGAGCAGTTCTTC
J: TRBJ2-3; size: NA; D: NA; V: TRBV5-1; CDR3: CASTQVGGTDTQYF; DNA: TGCGCCAGCACCCAAGTCGGGGGAACAGATACGCAGTATTTT
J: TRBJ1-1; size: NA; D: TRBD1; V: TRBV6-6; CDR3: CASSRPGQGGKNTEAFF; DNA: TGTGCCAGCAGTCGACCGGGACAGGGAGGGAAAAACACTGAAGCTTTCTTT
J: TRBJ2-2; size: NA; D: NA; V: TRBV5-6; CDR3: CASSLVLTVGELFF; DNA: TGTGCCAGCAGCTTGGTCCTTACTGTCGGGGAGCTGTTTTTT
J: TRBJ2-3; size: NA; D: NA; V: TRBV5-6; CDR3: CASSPPTGWQYF; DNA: TGTGCCAGCAGCCCCCCGACAGGATGGCAGTATTTT
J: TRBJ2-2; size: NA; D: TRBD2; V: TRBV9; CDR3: CASSAPGLAGGPDGELFF; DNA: TGTGCCAGCAGCGCCCCGGGACTAGCGGGGGGGCCGGACGGGGAGCTGTTTTTT
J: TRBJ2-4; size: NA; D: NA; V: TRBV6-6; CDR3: CASSRQGPLGSKNIQYF; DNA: TGTGCCAGCAGTCGCCAGGGGCCCCTCGGGTCCAAAAACATTCAGTACTTC
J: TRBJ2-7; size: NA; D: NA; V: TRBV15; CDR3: CATGELGGSSYEQYF; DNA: TGTGCCACCGGCGAGTTGGGGGGAAGCTCCTACGAGCAGTACTTC
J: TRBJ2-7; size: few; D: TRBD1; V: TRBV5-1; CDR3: CASSLGQGSYEQYF; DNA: TGCGCCAGCAGCTTGGGACAGGGCTCCTACGAGCAGTACTTC
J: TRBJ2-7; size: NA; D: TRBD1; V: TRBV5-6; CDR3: CASSPTFDRGTYEQYF; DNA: TGTGCCAGCAGCCCCACCTTTGACAGGGGGACCTACGAGCAGTACTTC
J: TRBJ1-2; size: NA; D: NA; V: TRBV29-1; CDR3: CSVAPGSYGYTF; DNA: TGCAGCGTTGCCCCGGGGAGCTATGGCTACACCTTC
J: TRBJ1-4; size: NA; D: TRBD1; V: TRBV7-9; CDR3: CASSSRGPSNEKLFF; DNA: TGTGCCAGCAGCTCCAGGGGGCCTAGTAATGAAAAACTGTTTTTT
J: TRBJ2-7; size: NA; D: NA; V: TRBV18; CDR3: CASSPGRRGSYEQYF; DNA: TGTGCCAGCTCACCAGGCCGCCGGGGCTCCTACGAGCAGTACTTC
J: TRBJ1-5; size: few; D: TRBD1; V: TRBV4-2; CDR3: CASSQDADRGNQPQHF; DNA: TGTGCCAGCAGCCAAGATGCGGACAGGGGCAATCAGCCCCAGCATTTT
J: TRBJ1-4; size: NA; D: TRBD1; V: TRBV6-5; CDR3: CASSSDRAKLFF; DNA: TGTGCCAGCAGTTCGGACAGGGCTAAACTGTTTTTT